The 8 T cell receptor beta chains below were found in one sample sequenced in a study of OX40 agonist ivuxolimab in advanced cancers. Sequencing used immunoSEQ multiplex PCR; TCRdb keeps in-frame clones, though not all of them. Of approximately 77,000 clones listed, 90% to 95% are singletons. The sample in question was CD4+ or CD8+ T cells sorted from blood, obtained in a trial of the OX40 agonist ivuxolimab. The receptors shown here come from an adult with an advanced solid tumor such as melanoma, head and neck, liver or kidney cancer.

This clone appeared once. The chain carries TRBV28 and TRBJ1-2, with D uncertain. Trimming removed 6 bases at V and 5 bases at J, with 13 bases between. CDR1 MDHEN and CDR2 SYDVKM come from the germline V gene. The CDR3 totals 13 residues. Here the CDR3 reads CASSLGSVYGYTF. The DNA of the CDR3 is TGTGCCAGCAGCCTGGGGTCTGTTTATGGCTACACCTTC.

This chain links TRBV28 with TRBJ1-2, with 10 positions matching TRBD1. V was clipped by 6 bases and J by 4 bases; unmatched bases: 2. The CDR3 is 13 residues long. Germline V CDR1 and CDR2: MDHEN, SYDVKM. CDR3 DNA sequence: TGTGCCAGCAGGGGACAGGGGATCTATGGCTACACCTTC. Residues: CASRGQGIYGYTF.

The genes are TRBV5-1 and TRBJ2-2; 10 nucleotides agree with TRBD1. Trimming cost V 3 bases and J 3 bases; bases outside gene matches: 2. The germline CDR1 and CDR2 sequences are SGHRS and YFSETQ. The CDR3 spans 15 residues. The CDR3 is CASSSGTGDTGELFF. CDR3 nucleotide sequence: TGCGCCAGCAGCTCCGGGACAGGGGACACCGGGGAGCTGTTTTTT.

V and J are TRBV2 and TRBJ2-2, with 11 bases that match TRBD2. This CDR3 spans 21 amino acids. Germline V CDR1 and CDR2: SNHLY, FYNNEI. V gave up 7 bases and J gave up 5 bases; unmatched junction bases: 24. CDR3 residues: CASTAFGGQIGLAGSTGELFF. The DNA of the CDR3 is TGTGCCAGCACCGCATTTGGGGGACAGATTGGACTAGCGGGCAGTACCGGGGAGCTGTTTTTT.

The chain recombines TRBV2 with TRBJ2-4; TRBD1 is a possible D gene (8 bases). V was pared by 7 bases and J by 8 bases, with 12 bases between. The germline V gene encodes CDR1 SNHLY and CDR2 FYNNEI. The CDR3 runs to 12 residues. The CDR3 spells CASTTGGDIQYF. CDR3 nucleotide sequence: TGTGCCAGCACTACAGGGGGGGACATTCAGTACTTC.

This clone was seen only once. The genes are TRBV28 and TRBJ2-7, with TRBD1 matching over 7 bases. Germline-derived CDR1 and CDR2 are MDHEN and SYDVKM. This CDR3 contains 17 residues. After removal of 6 bases from V and 4 bases from J, the junction contained 18 bases not matched to a gene. The CDR3 DNA sequence: TGTGCCAGCAGCGCAACTCATCTCCGGGACAGAGCTTACGAGCAGTACTTC. Translated: CASSATHLRDRAYEQYF.

This rearrangement joins TRBV7-2 to TRBJ2-2, with 8 bases lining up with TRBD2. The CDR3 has 17 residues. V lost 1 base, J lost 5 bases, and 9 bases stayed unmatched. The germline V gene has CDR1 SGHTA and CDR2 FQGNSA. The CDR3 DNA is TGTGCCAGCAGCTTAGGGGCCGGGACTAGAGGGACCGGGGAGCTGTTTTTT. Amino acids: CASSLGAGTRGTGELFF.

The CDR3 bases are TGCAGCGCACGACGGCCAGGTGGCTACGAGCAGTACTTC. It translates to CSARRPGGYEQYF. The chain carries TRBV29-1 and TRBJ2-7, with D unresolved. The CDR3 consists of 13 residues. The V gene's germline CDR1 is SQVTM and CDR2 ANQGSEA. Trimming shortened V by 7 bases and J by 3 bases, and 16 bases separated the two germline ends.